The entry below gives a single TCR beta chain sequence along with its context. Study processing details: By means of reference gene primer amplification, nucleated cell counts were estimated. The data were produced by immunoSEQ multiplex PCR, yet TCRdb's version contains in-frame clones alone and is incomplete. Clone size and the V and J calls come from that table; the DNA yielded D and trimming. This sample has around 200,000 clones, with about nine tenths found just once. The CDR3 spans 13 residues. V dropped 7 bases and J dropped 5 bases, with 18 bases sitting between them. Looked up from germline, CDR1 is SQVTM and CDR2 is ANQGSEA. The sample is drawn from a study of blood T cell repertoires in COVID-19. Study-level background: Italy, Spain and the United States were the sources of the convalescent and acute COVID-19 samples. In each case, the material was cDNA or gDNA derived from T cells, B-cell-depleted T cells, or PBMCs.

This TCR was recovered from a man aged 35 to 55 with acute or convalescent COVID-19. V gene TRBV29-1 combines with J gene TRBJ2-7, with D possibly TRBD1 on 6 matching bases. Sequenced material: peripheral blood. The DNA for the CDR3 is TGCAGCGCCCAGGCTGGGGGCGCGGACGAGCAGTACTTC. Protein: CSAQAGGADEQYF.